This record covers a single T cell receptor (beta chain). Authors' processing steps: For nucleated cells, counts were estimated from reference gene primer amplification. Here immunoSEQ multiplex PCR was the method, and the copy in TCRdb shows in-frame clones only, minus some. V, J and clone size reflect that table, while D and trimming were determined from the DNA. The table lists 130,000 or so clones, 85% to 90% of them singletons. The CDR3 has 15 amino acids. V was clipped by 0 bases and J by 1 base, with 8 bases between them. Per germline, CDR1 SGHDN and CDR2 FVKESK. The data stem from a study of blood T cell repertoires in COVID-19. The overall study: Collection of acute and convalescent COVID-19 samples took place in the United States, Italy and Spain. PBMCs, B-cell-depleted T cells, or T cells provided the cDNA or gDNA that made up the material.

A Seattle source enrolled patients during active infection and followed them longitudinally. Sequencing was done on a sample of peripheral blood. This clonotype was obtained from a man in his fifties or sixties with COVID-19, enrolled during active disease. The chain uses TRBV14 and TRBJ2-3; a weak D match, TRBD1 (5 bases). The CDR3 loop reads CASSQDLGGTDTQYF. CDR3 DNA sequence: TGTGCCAGCAGCCAAGATTTAGGGGGCACAGATACGCAGTATTTT.